This T cell receptor beta chain was retrieved from a study of blood T cell repertoires in COVID-19. Whole-study context: Collection of acute and convalescent COVID-19 samples took place in the United States, Italy and Spain. The analysed material was cDNA or gDNA that came from T cells, B-cell-depleted T cells, or PBMCs.

The germline CDR1 and CDR2 sequences are SNHLY and FYNNEI. The CDR3 runs to 15 residues. V gave up 6 bases and J gave up 3 bases; unmatched junction bases: 5. In the authors' workflow: Estimates of nucleated cell counts were drawn from the amplification of reference gene primers. Sequenced by immunoSEQ multiplex PCR; TCRdb stores in-frame clones only, minus some. V, J and clone size are those of that table, while D and trimming were read from the DNA. The table includes about 270,000 clones, approximately 90% detected once. The TCR comes from a woman aged 25-40 years with acute COVID-19. V usage is TRBV2 and J usage is TRBJ2-6; 7 positions agree with TRBD2. Material for sequencing was PBMCs or T cells enriched from blood (not recorded which). CDR3 sequence (DNA): TGTGCCAGCAGCCCTTCGGGGGGTGGGGCCAACGTCCTGACTTTC. Its protein product is CASSPSGGGANVLTF.